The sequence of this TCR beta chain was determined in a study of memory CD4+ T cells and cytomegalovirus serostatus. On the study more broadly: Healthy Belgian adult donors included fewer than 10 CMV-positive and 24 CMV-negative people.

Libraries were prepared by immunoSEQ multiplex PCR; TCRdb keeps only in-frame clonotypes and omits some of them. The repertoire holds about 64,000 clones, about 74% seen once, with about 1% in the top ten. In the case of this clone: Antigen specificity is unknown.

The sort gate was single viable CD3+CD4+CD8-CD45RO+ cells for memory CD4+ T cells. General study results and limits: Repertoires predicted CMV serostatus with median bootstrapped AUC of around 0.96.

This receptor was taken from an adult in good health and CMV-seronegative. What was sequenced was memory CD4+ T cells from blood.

This CDR3 is CASSLTRSYQPQHF. Here the CDR3 DNA reads TGTGCCAGCAGCCTCACCCGGTCGTACCAGCCCCAGCATTTT. The J gene is TRBJ1-5, the V gene TRBV27, with D unclear. Germline V gives CDR1 MNHEY, CDR2 SMNVEV (reference sequence). Deletions cut 6 bases from V and 7 bases from J, with 16 bases between. The CDR3 covers 14 residues.